This T cell receptor beta chain was found in a study of blood T cell repertoires in COVID-19. Clones were sequenced by immunoSEQ multiplex PCR, and TCRdb holds only the in-frame ones, with some missing. Here the sample spans fewer than 350,000 clones, more than 80% being singletons. V shed 7 bases, J shed 6 bases, and the junction held 9 bases outside the gene matches. In germline, CDR1 is SQVTM, CDR2 ANQGSEA. This CDR3 spans 13 amino acids. Sequenced sample: PBMCs or T cells enriched from blood (not recorded which). This TCR came from a young woman with acute COVID-19. The J gene is TRBJ2-1, the V gene TRBV29-1; 7 bases agree with TRBD2. The DNA for the CDR3 is TGCAGCGATTTAGGACTAGACCGCAATGAGCAGTTCTTC. Protein: CSDLGLDRNEQFF.